This T cell receptor (beta chain) was sequenced during a study of response to subunit inactivated influenza vaccine. Points from the study as a whole: Each seasonal influenza vaccination, the authors suggested, recruits few new T cells.

TCRdb re-derived calls from the RT-PCR reads in MiXCR, one entry per CDR3 protein. The table has roughly 460,000 distinct CDR3 sequences, roughly 9.8% seen once. Trimming shortened V by 1 base and J by 4 bases, and 11 bases separated the two germline ends. The length of the CDR3 is 14 residues. Germline V gene lookup returns CDR1 SGHRS and CDR2 YFSETQ. With respect to this clonotype: The antigen is unknown.

V usage is TRBV5-1 and J usage is TRBJ2-5; D might be TRBD2 (6 bases). The sequence was obtained from a man aged 50-59 years who received an inactivated influenza vaccine. Sequences were derived from PBMCs from blood, sampled about 6 weeks after vaccination. CDR3 sequence (DNA): TGCGCCAGCAGCTTGATGGAGGGCGGAGAGACCCAGTACTTC. This translates into CASSLMEGGETQYF. The full variable domain, rest sourced from reference TRBV5-1 and TRBJ2-5, is KAGVTQTPRYLIKTRGQQVTLSCSPISGHRSVSWYQQTPGQGLQFLFEYFSETQRNKGNFPGRFSGRQFSNSRSEMNVSTLELGDSALYLCASSLMEGGETQYFGPGTRLLVL.